Below are 17 T cell receptor beta chains sequenced from a single sample in a study of T cells in Graves' hyperthyroidism and ophthalmopathy. From RNA transcripts, TCR beta CDR3 regions were amplified. Carried out on the TCR CDR3, a first-round RT-PCR used the HTBI primer set. TCRdb used MiXCR to reprocess the multiplex PCR reads, holding one entry per CDR3 protein. The data contain 450,000 to 700,000 distinct CDR3 sequences, approximately 44% of them seen just once; the ten biggest clones take up about 8%. The sample comprised peripheral blood or thyroid tissue (not recorded which). These TCRs come from a woman under 30 with Graves' hyperthyroidism.

This chain links TRBV29-1 with TRBJ2-3; a weak D match, TRBD2 (5 bases). The V gene's germline CDR1 is SQVTM and CDR2 ANQGSEA. V lost 1 base and J lost 2, with 16 bases in between. This CDR3 contains 16 residues. The CDR3 region is CSVEARELAATDTQYF. CDR3 DNA sequence: TGCAGCGTTGAAGCAAGGGAGCTGGCGGCCACAGATACGCAGTATTTT.

In its sample, this clonotype was seen once. The chain carries TRBV7-3 and TRBJ2-5; D is possibly TRBD1 (5 bases). The length of the CDR3 is 14 residues. Trimming pared 1 base from V and 3 bases from J, leaving 9 bases between. Germline loops: CDR1 SGHTA, CDR2 FQGTGA. The CDR3 loop is CASSLNDREETQYF. CDR3 in DNA: TGTGCCAGCAGCTTAAATGACAGAGAAGAGACCCAGTACTTC.

This clonotype occurred once. A junction end diverges from the germline sequence, so it may reflect a read error. This rearrangement joins TRBV29-1 to TRBJ2-7; D may be TRBD1 or TRBD2 (6 bases each). Germline CDR1 is SQVTM and CDR2 is ANQGSEA. This CDR3 is 12 amino acids long. Written as DNA, the CDR3 is TGTGCCAGCAGCTTAGCGGAGGGGGGTACGTACTTC. This encodes CASSLAEGGTYF.

This clonotype occurred many times. The chain employs TRBV5-6 and TRBJ2-6, with 12 bases lining up with TRBD2. The CDR3 is 19 amino acids. The germline V gene has CDR1 SGHDT and CDR2 YYEEEE. The V gene end was trimmed by 4 bases and the J gene end by 0 bases; junction bases not matched to a gene: 8. The CDR3 DNA is TGTGCCAGCAGCGTCAGACTAGCGGGAGCCCACTCTGGGGCCAACGTCCTGACTTTC. Protein sequence: CASSVRLAGAHSGANVLTF.

This clonotype has at least ten counts. V and J are TRBV5-4 and TRBJ2-5, with 10 bases identical to TRBD1. Germline lookup yields CDR1 SGHNT and CDR2 YYREEE (reference sequence). V lost 4 bases, J lost 5 bases, and 8 bases stayed unmatched. The CDR3 spans 15 residues. The CDR3 nucleotides read TGTGCCAGCAGCCCTGACAGGGGGCTAGGGGAGACCCAGTACTTC. Translated, it gives CASSPDRGLGETQYF.

V usage is TRBV6-4 and J usage is TRBJ2-5; 8 bases fit TRBD2. Germline trimming cut 6 bases from V and 3 bases from J; bases unmatched to any gene: 12. CDR1 and CDR2 (germline): MRHNA, SNTAGT. The CDR3 spans 16 residues. CDR3 loop: CASSVPPGGRKETQYF. CDR3 bases: TGTGCCAGCAGCGTCCCCCCGGGAGGGCGGAAAGAGACCCAGTACTTC.

This clonotype showed up many times. The rearrangement uses TRBV20-1 and TRBJ1-4; no reliable D call. Germline V gene sequence: CDR1 DFQATT, CDR2 SNEGSKA (reference sequence). V was pared by 0 bases and J by 5 bases, with 13 bases between. There are 15 residues in the CDR3. The CDR3 protein is CSARDFGNVNEKLFF. The CDR3 coding sequence is TGCAGTGCTAGAGATTTTGGTAACGTGAATGAAAAACTGTTTTTT.

This clonotype appeared a few times. The chain carries TRBV25-1 and TRBJ2-7; tentatively, D is TRBD1 (6 bases). V was cut by 4 bases and J by 5 bases, with 12 bases left in between. There are 13 residues in the CDR3. Germline lookup yields CDR1 MGHDK and CDR2 SYGVNS. The CDR3 sequence: CASSAAGVHEQYF. CDR3 bases: TGTGCCAGCAGTGCCGCAGGGGTCCACGAGCAGTACTTC.

This clonotype came up many times. V usage is TRBV7-9 and J usage is TRBJ1-4; perhaps TRBD1 as D (6 bases). The CDR3 totals 17 residues. Trimming took 3 bases from V and 3 from J, leaving 17 bases between them. The germline gives CDR1 SEHNR, CDR2 FQNEAQ (reference sequence). CDR3 sequence reads: CASSLVPGAKANEKLFF. In DNA form, the CDR3 reads TGTGCCAGCAGCTTGGTTCCAGGGGCCAAGGCTAATGAAAAACTGTTTTTT.

This clonotype showed up many times. The chain links TRBV29-1 to TRBJ1-1; D possibly corresponds to TRBD1 (6 bases). V lost 3 bases and J 0 bases, leaving 8 bases between the germline ends. In germline, CDR1 is SQVTM, CDR2 ANQGSEA. This CDR3 is built from 13 residues. The DNA of the CDR3 is TGCAGCGTTGAGGGACATCTGAACACTGAAGCTTTCTTT. Translated, it gives CSVEGHLNTEAFF.

At least ten counts were recorded for this clonotype. V gene TRBV19 combines with J gene TRBJ1-1; 10 bases line up with TRBD1. V was pared by 4 bases and J by 4 bases, with 3 bases of the junction left unmatched. Germline CDR1 reads LNHDA; CDR2 reads SQIVND (reference sequence). The CDR3 runs to 14 residues. The CDR3 DNA follows: TGTGCCAGTAGTAACCGGGACAGGGGCACTGAAGCTTTCTTT. Its protein product is CASSNRDRGTEAFF.

For this clonotype: A much more abundant neighbour one base away suggests this may be a read error. The chain carries TRBV7-2 and TRBJ2-2; D is possibly TRBD2 (6 bases). The V end was cut by 5 bases, the J end by 8 bases, with 12 bases between. Germline V gene lookup returns CDR1 SGHTA and CDR2 FQGNSA. The CDR3 extends over 13 amino acids. CDR3 amino acids: CASSITGDGELFF. CDR3 bases: TGTGCCAGCAGCATAACGGGAGATGGGGAGCTGTTTTTT.

The rearrangement joins TRBV13 to TRBJ1-4, with D tentatively TRBD1 (6 bases). The CDR3 runs to 15 residues. V was clipped by 4 bases and J by 8 bases, with 17 bases between them. Germline CDR1 and CDR2: PRHDT and FYEKMQ (reference sequence). In DNA, the CDR3 is TGTGCCAGCAGCTCCACCAGGGGACAACACGAAAAACTGTTTTTT. Translating gives CASSSTRGQHEKLFF. Variable domain in full (rest from reference TRBV13 and TRBJ1-4): AAGVIQSPRHLIKEKRETATLKCYPIPRHDTVYWYQQGPGQDPQFLISFYEKMQSDKGSIPDRFSAQQFSDYHSELNMSSLELGDSALYFCASSSTRGQHEKLFFGSGTQLSVL.

This clonotype appeared many times. DNA for the CDR3: TGTGCCAGCAGTGGGGACTACCAAGAGACCCAGTACTTC. Protein product: CASSGDYQETQYF. The genes are TRBV2 and TRBJ2-5, with D possibly matching TRBD2 (6 bases). The CDR3 contains 13 residues. The germline V gene has CDR1 SNHLY and CDR2 FYNNEI. V was shortened by 4 bases and J by 0 bases, with 6 bases between the two germline ends.

The V call is TRBV2, the J call TRBJ2-7, with 8 bases fitting TRBD2. Germline V lookup: CDR1 SNHLY, CDR2 FYNNEI. The CDR3 has 14 residues. With 10 bases clipped from V and 7 bases from J, the junction kept 15 bases outside the gene matches. The CDR3 protein is CATSQIAGTNEQYF. Here the CDR3 DNA reads TGTGCCACCTCCCAGATAGCGGGAACAAATGAGCAGTACTTC.

This clonotype was detected ten times or more. The V gene is TRBV13, the J gene TRBJ2-2, with TRBD1 matching 8 bases. Germline CDR1 PRHDT, CDR2 FYEKMQ (reference sequence). This CDR3 has 14 residues. Trimming took 5 bases from V and 4 from J; bases not matched to a gene: 3. This chain's CDR3 is CASSHRGFTGELFF. The CDR3 DNA sequence: TGTGCCAGCAGCCACAGGGGGTTCACCGGGGAGCTGTTTTTT. Using reference TRBV13 and TRBJ2-2 for the parts outside the CDR3, the full variable domain is AAGVIQSPRHLIKEKRETATLKCYPIPRHDTVYWYQQGPGQDPQFLISFYEKMQSDKGSIPDRFSAQQFSDYHSELNMSSLELGDSALYFCASSHRGFTGELFFGEGSRLTVL.

V is TRBV12-5 and J is TRBJ2-5; the D gene is possibly TRBD1 (6 bases). The ends were cut back, 2 bases at V and 5 bases at J, with 15 bases in the middle. Germline V gene data show CDR1 as LGHNT and CDR2 as FRNRAP. The CDR3 runs to 15 residues. The CDR3, as DNA: TGTGCTAGTGGTTTGCCCCCAGGGGCTCGGGAGACCCAGTACTTC. As protein: CASGLPPGARETQYF. Filled out from reference TRBV12-5 and TRBJ2-5, the complete variable domain reads DARVTQTPRHKVTEMGQEVTMRCQPILGHNTVFWYRQTMMQGLELLAYFRNRAPLDDSGMPKDRFSAEMPDATLATLKIQPSEPRDSAVYFCASGLPPGARETQYFGPGTRLLVL.